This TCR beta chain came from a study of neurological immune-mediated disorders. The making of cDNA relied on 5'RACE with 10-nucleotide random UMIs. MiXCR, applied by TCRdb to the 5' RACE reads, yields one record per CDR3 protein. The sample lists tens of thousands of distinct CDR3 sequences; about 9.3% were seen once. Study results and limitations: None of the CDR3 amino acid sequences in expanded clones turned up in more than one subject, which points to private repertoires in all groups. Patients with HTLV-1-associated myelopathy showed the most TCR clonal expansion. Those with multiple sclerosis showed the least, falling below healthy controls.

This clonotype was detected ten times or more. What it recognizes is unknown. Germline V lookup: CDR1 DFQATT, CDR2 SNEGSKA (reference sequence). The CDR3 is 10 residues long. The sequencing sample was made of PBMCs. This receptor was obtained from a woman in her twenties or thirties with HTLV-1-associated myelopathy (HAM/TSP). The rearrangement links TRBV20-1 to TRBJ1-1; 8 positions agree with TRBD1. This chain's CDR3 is CTSGGLEAFF. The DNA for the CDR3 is TGCACCTCAGGGGGCCTTGAAGCTTTCTTT.